One sample yielded the 7 T cell receptor beta chains listed below, sequenced in a study of cytomegalovirus exposure and HLA in healthy donors. PCR was performed using 60 Vbeta and 13 Jbeta primers. Generated by immunoSEQ multiplex PCR, the TCRdb table keeps only in-frame clones and is missing some. The profile shows 150,000 to 200,000 clones, around 80% of them singletons. Sequencing was performed on PBMCs. These receptors came from a woman aged 35 to 49 in good health and CMV-seronegative.

CDR3 nucleotide sequence: TGCGCCAGCAGCTTACAGGGGTCCGCTAATTTCGAGCAGTACTTC. It translates to CASSLQGSANFEQYF. The chain recombines TRBV5-1 with TRBJ2-7, with 7 bases that match TRBD1. The V segment lost 2 bases and the J segment 6 bases; nucleotides outside the gene matches: 11. Germline V lookup: CDR1 SGHRS, CDR2 YFSETQ. CDR3 length: 15 amino acids.

V usage is TRBV6-4 and J usage is TRBJ1-1, with TRBD1 matching over 12 bases. The CDR3 consists of 17 residues. Per germline, CDR1 MRHNA and CDR2 SNTAGT. J gave up 2 bases and V 4 bases, and 8 bases lay outside the gene matches. In DNA, the CDR3 is TGTGCCAGCAGTGGGTTTGTGGGACAGGGGGCCAACACTGAAGCTTTCTTT. Amino acid sequence: CASSGFVGQGANTEAFF.

The genes are TRBV7-2 and TRBJ1-1; unclear D gene. CDR1 is SGHTA and CDR2 is FQGNSA in the germline V gene. The CDR3 sequence is 15 residues long. The V and J ends lost 0 bases and 0 bases respectively, with 8 bases between them. The DNA for the CDR3 is TGTGCCAGCAGCTTAGCAGGAGGGCTGAACACTGAAGCTTTCTTT. Its protein product is CASSLAGGLNTEAFF.

This chain connects TRBV28 to TRBJ1-1; perhaps TRBD1 as D (5 bases). CDR3 length: 14 amino acids. Trimming stripped 2 bases from V and 2 bases from J, with 9 bases between. Germline CDR1 MDHEN, CDR2 SYDVKM. This chain's CDR3 is CASSLGQGNTEAFF. The DNA of the CDR3 is TGTGCCAGCAGTTTAGGGCAGGGTAACACTGAAGCTTTCTTT.

The chain employs TRBV7-2 and TRBJ2-6; D is uncertain. CDR3 length: 15 residues. Trimming left V 5 bases short and J 2 bases short, with 10 bases between. Germline CDR1 SGHTA, CDR2 FQGNSA. CDR3 sequence: CASSPTETGANVLTF. DNA of the CDR3: TGTGCCAGCAGCCCAACAGAGACTGGGGCCAACGTCCTGACTTTC.

V gene TRBV28 combines with J gene TRBJ1-5, with 8 nucleotides matching TRBD1. The V gene's germline CDR1 is MDHEN and CDR2 SYDVKM. The trim removed 6 bases at V and 6 bases at J, leaving 25 bases unmatched. The CDR3 consists of 20 residues. The CDR3 sequence is CASSSAGFLLDRGMGQPQHF. CDR3 sequence (DNA): TGTGCCAGCAGCTCGGCGGGTTTCTTGCTTGACAGGGGCATGGGTCAGCCCCAGCATTTT.

The chain carries TRBV7-2 and TRBJ2-3; D is unresolved. In germline, CDR1 is SGHTA, CDR2 FQGNSA. The CDR3 runs to 13 residues. Trimming left V 2 bases short and J 2 bases short, with 5 bases between. The CDR3 nucleotides read TGTGCCAGCAGCTTACAGATCACAGATACGCAGTATTTT. Translating gives CASSLQITDTQYF. Complete variable domain (other parts from reference TRBV7-2 and TRBJ2-3): GAGVSQSPSNKVTEKGKDVELRCDPISGHTALYWYRQSLGQGLEFLIYFQGNSAPDKSGLPSDRFSAERTGGSVSTLTIQRTQQEDSAVYLCASSLQITDTQYFGPGTRLTVL.